This is a list of T cell receptor beta chains from one sample in a study of blood T cell repertoires in COVID-19. Libraries were prepared by immunoSEQ multiplex PCR; TCRdb keeps only in-frame clonotypes and omits some of them. The sample consists of about 220,000 clones, around 86% of them appearing once. The sequencing sample was made of peripheral blood. The receptors were gathered from a human donor in a cohort sampled during active COVID-19. Each CDR3 is given with its conserved first and last residue. The D gene is left open where the match is weak. Size is stated for part of the rows, as once, few or many counts, or as a class when the clone is expanded.

v_gene: TRBV30
abundance: few
j_gene: TRBJ1-6
d_gene: TRBD1
CDR3aa: CAWTDRGRLRSNSPLHF
CDR3nt: TGTGCCTGGACGGACAGGGGGCGTTTGAGATCTAATTCACCCCTCCACTTT

v_gene: TRBV6-2/TRBV6-3
abundance: many
j_gene: TRBJ1-5
d_gene: -
CDR3aa: CASSYLRDSNQPQHF
CDR3nt: TGTGCCAGCAGTTACCTCCGGGATAGCAATCAGCCCCAGCATTTT

v_gene: TRBV25-1
abundance: -
j_gene: TRBJ2-5
d_gene: TRBD2
CDR3aa: CASTTGGSSETQYF
CDR3nt: TGTGCCAGCACGACGGGAGGTAGTTCGGAGACCCAGTACTTC

v_gene: TRBV19
abundance: -
j_gene: TRBJ2-2
d_gene: -
CDR3aa: CASSIRGRNTGELFF
CDR3nt: TGTGCCAGTAGTATACGGGGGAGGAACACCGGGGAGCTGTTTTTT

v_gene: TRBV6-5
abundance: -
j_gene: TRBJ1-4
d_gene: -
CDR3aa: CASSYVQGNEKLFF
CDR3nt: TGTGCCAGCAGTTACGTACAGGGTAACGAAAAACTGTTTTTT

v_gene: TRBV5-1
abundance: -
j_gene: TRBJ2-7
d_gene: -
CDR3aa: CASSLADSPYEQYF
CDR3nt: TGCGCCAGCAGCTTGGCCGACAGCCCCTACGAGCAGTACTTC

v_gene: TRBV9
abundance: -
j_gene: TRBJ1-2
d_gene: -
CDR3aa: CASSVEDSYGYTF
CDR3nt: TGTGCCAGCAGCGTAGAGGACAGCTATGGCTACACCTTC

v_gene: TRBV9
abundance: -
j_gene: TRBJ2-7
d_gene: TRBD2
CDR3aa: CASSVAPSSGSHYEQYF
CDR3nt: TGTGCCAGCAGCGTAGCCCCCTCTAGCGGGAGCCACTACGAGCAGTACTTC

v_gene: TRBV11-3
abundance: -
j_gene: TRBJ1-1
d_gene: -
CDR3aa: CASSLVKGVGNTEAFF
CDR3nt: TGTGCCAGCAGCTTAGTAAAGGGAGTAGGGAACACTGAAGCTTTCTTT

v_gene: TRBV9
abundance: once
j_gene: TRBJ1-2
d_gene: -
CDR3aa: CASSPRPPGSRGGYTF
CDR3nt: TGTGCCAGCAGCCCCCGTCCCCCGGGCAGCCGGGGTGGCTACACCTTC

v_gene: TRBV14
abundance: -
j_gene: TRBJ2-7
d_gene: TRBD2
CDR3aa: CASSQGLTSGRSYEQYF
CDR3nt: TGTGCCAGCAGCCAAGGCTTAACTAGCGGGAGGTCCTACGAGCAGTACTTC

v_gene: TRBV19
abundance: few
j_gene: TRBJ2-3
d_gene: TRBD1
CDR3aa: CASSLTGGASTDTQYF
CDR3nt: TGTGCCAGTAGTCTGACAGGGGGCGCGAGCACAGATACGCAGTATTTT

v_gene: TRBV29-1
abundance: once
j_gene: TRBJ1-2
d_gene: -
CDR3aa: CSGLSGVRGYTF
CDR3nt: TGCAGCGGGTTGTCGGGGGTTCGGGGCTACACCTTC

v_gene: TRBV9
abundance: -
j_gene: TRBJ2-2
d_gene: TRBD2
CDR3aa: CASSPVPSGRRTGELFF
CDR3nt: TGTGCCAGCAGCCCCGTTCCTAGCGGGAGGAGAACCGGGGAGCTGTTTTTT

v_gene: TRBV6-5
abundance: -
j_gene: TRBJ2-6
d_gene: TRBD1
CDR3aa: CASSPGQGVLTF
CDR3nt: TGTGCCAGCAGTCCGGGACAGGGGGTCCTGACTTTC

v_gene: TRBV28
abundance: -
j_gene: TRBJ1-1
d_gene: TRBD1
CDR3aa: CASSSAESGGRDFF
CDR3nt: TGTGCCAGCAGTTCCGCCGAATCAGGGGGCAGGGATTTCTTT

v_gene: TRBV7-6
abundance: -
j_gene: TRBJ1-6
d_gene: -
CDR3aa: CASSLQTGNSPLHF
CDR3nt: TGTGCCAGCAGCTTACAAACGGGGAATTCACCCCTCCACTTT

v_gene: TRBV10-1
abundance: few
j_gene: TRBJ1-2
d_gene: -
CDR3aa: CASSATANYGYTF
CDR3nt: TGCGCCAGCAGTGCAACAGCTAACTATGGCTACACCTTC

v_gene: TRBV30
abundance: -
j_gene: TRBJ2-7
d_gene: TRBD1
CDR3aa: CAWRDRGQGWYEQYF
CDR3nt: TGTGCCTGGAGAGATAGGGGACAGGGCTGGTACGAGCAGTACTTC

v_gene: TRBV3-1/TRBV3-2
abundance: -
j_gene: TRBJ2-3
d_gene: -
CDR3aa: CASSRTQRSSDTDTQYF
CDR3nt: TGTGCCAGCAGCAGAACGCAGCGGAGTTCTGACACAGATACGCAGTATTTT

v_gene: TRBV28
abundance: -
j_gene: TRBJ2-7
d_gene: TRBD2
CDR3aa: CASRASGRFPYEQYF
CDR3nt: TGTGCCAGCAGGGCTAGCGGGAGGTTCCCCTACGAGCAGTACTTC

v_gene: TRBV10-3
abundance: -
j_gene: TRBJ2-7
d_gene: -
CDR3aa: CAISERGHEQYF
CDR3nt: TGTGCCATCAGTGAGAGGGGCCACGAGCAGTACTTC

v_gene: TRBV14
abundance: -
j_gene: TRBJ2-5
d_gene: -
CDR3aa: CASSINPGETQYF
CDR3nt: TGTGCCAGCTCGATAAATCCGGGGGAGACCCAGTACTTC

v_gene: TRBV29-1
abundance: -
j_gene: TRBJ2-5
d_gene: -
CDR3aa: CSVARGQETQYF
CDR3nt: TGCAGCGTTGCTAGGGGTCAAGAGACCCAGTACTTC

v_gene: TRBV2
abundance: -
j_gene: TRBJ2-7
d_gene: TRBD2
CDR3aa: CASSEGRGGIKYEQYF
CDR3nt: TGTGCCAGCAGTGAAGGCCGGGGGGGGATTAAGTACGAGCAGTACTTC

v_gene: TRBV6-5
abundance: -
j_gene: TRBJ2-7
d_gene: -
CDR3aa: CASSQYRSGYEQYF
CDR3nt: TGTGCCAGCAGTCAGTATCGAAGCGGCTACGAGCAGTACTTC

v_gene: TRBV27
abundance: many
j_gene: TRBJ2-1
d_gene: -
CDR3aa: CASSPRDLATDEQFF
CDR3nt: TGTGCCAGCAGCCCCCGGGACTTGGCGACCGATGAGCAGTTCTTC

v_gene: TRBV9
abundance: -
j_gene: TRBJ1-2
d_gene: TRBD1
CDR3aa: CASSVEQGAVQAGYTF
CDR3nt: TGTGCCAGCAGCGTAGAACAGGGGGCGGTCCAAGCTGGCTACACCTTC

v_gene: TRBV28
abundance: -
j_gene: TRBJ2-3
d_gene: TRBD2
CDR3aa: CASSFVRGGRAADTQYF
CDR3nt: TGTGCCAGCAGTTTCGTACGGGGCGGGAGGGCCGCTGATACGCAGTATTTT